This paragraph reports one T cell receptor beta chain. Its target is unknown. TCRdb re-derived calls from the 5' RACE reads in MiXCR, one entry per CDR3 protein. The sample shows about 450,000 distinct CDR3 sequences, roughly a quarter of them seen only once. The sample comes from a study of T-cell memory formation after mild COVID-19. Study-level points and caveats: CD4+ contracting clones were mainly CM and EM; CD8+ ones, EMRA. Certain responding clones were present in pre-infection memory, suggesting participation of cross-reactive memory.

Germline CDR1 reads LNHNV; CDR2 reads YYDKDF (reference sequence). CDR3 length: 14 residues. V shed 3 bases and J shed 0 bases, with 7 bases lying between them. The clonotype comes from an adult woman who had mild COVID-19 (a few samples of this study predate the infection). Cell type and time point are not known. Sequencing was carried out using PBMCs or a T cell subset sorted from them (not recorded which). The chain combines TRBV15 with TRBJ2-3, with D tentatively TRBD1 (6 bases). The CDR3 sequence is CATSRGASTDTQYF. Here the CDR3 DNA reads TGTGCCACCAGCAGGGGGGCGAGCACAGATACGCAGTATTTT.